Below are 7 T cell receptor beta chains sequenced from a single sample in a study of shared clonotypes between healthy human individuals. Repertoires were generated with immunoSEQ multiplex PCR, while TCRdb's copy carries only in-frame clones and drops some. This repertoire shows roughly 1,000,000 clones, around 78% found once; its top ten account for roughly 0.61%. Sequenced material: memory CD4+ T cells from PBMCs. Subset: CD45RA-negative fraction. These receptor sequences come from a man younger than 30 in good health. Some clones in this sample may be carry-over from other donors' samples.

Remarks on this clone: Just one base apart from a much larger clone, this may be a read error. Other DNA sequences within the sample encode an identical CDR3. The V gene is TRBV7-9, the J gene TRBJ2-7; TRBD1 is a possible D gene (5 bases). V was clipped by 2 bases and J by 3 bases, with 5 bases between them. The germline V gene encodes CDR1 SEHNR and CDR2 FQNEAQ (reference sequence). The CDR3 is 12 residues long. CDR3 nucleotides: TGTGCCAGCAGCTTACAGGGCTACGAGCAGTACTTC. Its translation is CASSLQGYEQYF.

This chain joins TRBV25-1 and TRBJ2-1, with a weak D call TRBD2 (7 bases). CDR3 length: 15 residues. The ends were cut back, 5 bases at V and 4 bases at J, with 15 bases in the middle. In germline, CDR1 is MGHDK, CDR2 SYGVNS. The CDR3 DNA follows: TGTGCCAGCAGTCCATCGGGGGGCCAGTACAATGAGCAGTTCTTC. Translating gives CASSPSGGQYNEQFF.

Details on this clone: The sample contains more than one DNA sequence encoding this CDR3. This chain joins TRBV7-9 and TRBJ1-1; D unclear. V lost 0 bases and J 4 bases, leaving 6 bases between the germline ends. CDR1 and CDR2 (germline): SEHNR, FQNEAQ (reference sequence). The CDR3 length is 13 residues. This CDR3 is CASSLALGTEAFF. The DNA of the CDR3 is TGTGCCAGCAGCTTAGCGCTCGGCACTGAAGCTTTCTTT.

V and J are TRBV5-4 and TRBJ1-2, with 7 bases fitting TRBD1. V dropped 4 bases and J dropped 5; count of bases not matched to a gene: 5. Germline CDR1 is SGHNT and CDR2 is YYREEE (reference sequence). The CDR3 is 13 amino acids. The CDR3 protein is CASSALQGYGYTF. CDR3 DNA sequence: TGTGCCAGCAGCGCCTTACAGGGGTATGGCTACACCTTC.

In its sample, this clone was seen a few times. The chain carries TRBV28 and TRBJ1-4; D call uncertain. This CDR3 is 14 amino acids long. Germline V CDR1 and CDR2: MDHEN, SYDVKM. V lost 3 bases and J lost 5, with 10 bases in between. The CDR3 coding sequence is TGTGCCAGCAGTTTGGTGGCAGCAAATGAAAAACTGTTTTTT. This sequence encodes CASSLVAANEKLFF.

J is TRBJ2-3 and V is TRBV30, with D possibly TRBD1 on 7 matching bases. The CDR3 runs 16 residues. Germline V gene sequence: CDR1 GTSNPN, CDR2 SVGIG (reference sequence). Trimming left V 1 base short and J 4 bases short, with 18 bases between. The CDR3, as DNA: TGTGCCTGGAGTGAAGGGGCAGGGGGGTTCGCAGATACGCAGTATTTT. Amino acids: CAWSEGAGGFADTQYF.

The chain combines TRBV7-3 with TRBJ2-7; the D is unclear. Trimming shortened V by 6 bases and J by 4 bases, and 13 bases separated the two germline ends. Germline loops: CDR1 SGHTA, CDR2 FQGTGA. This CDR3 region has 13 residues. CDR3 amino acids: CASSRSARYEQYF. CDR3 sequence (DNA): TGTGCCAGCAGTCGCAGCGCTAGGTACGAGCAGTACTTC. Looking up the rest from reference TRBV7-3 and TRBJ2-7 gives the full variable domain: GAGVSQTPSNKVTEKGKYVELRCDPISGHTALYWYRQSLGQGPEFLIYFQGTGAADDSGLPNDRFFAVRPEGSVSTLKIQRTERGDSAVYLCASSRSARYEQYFGPGTRLTVT.